These 18 T cell receptor beta chains were sequenced from one sample in a study of Graves' ophthalmopathy and Graves' hyperthyroidism. As the template, RNA transcripts were used to amplify TCR beta CDR3 regions. First-round RT-PCR employed HTBI primers, with a second-round multiplex PCR after it. MiXCR, run by TCRdb on the multiplex PCR reads, gives a single entry per CDR3 protein. The sample consists of 600,000 to 700,000 distinct CDR3 sequences, roughly two fifths of them appearing once. The sample comprised peripheral blood. All receptors come from an adult man with Graves' ophthalmopathy.

The rearrangement joins TRBV7-9 to TRBJ1-4; perhaps TRBD1 as D (5 bases). The CDR3 extends over 14 amino acids. The V gene's germline CDR1 is SEHNR and CDR2 FQNEAQ (reference sequence). V was trimmed by 7 bases and J by 7 bases, leaving 16 bases between them. As DNA, the CDR3 is TGTGCCAGCAAAGACGGGACCGAGGGTGAAAAACTGTTTTTT. Translating gives CASKDGTEGEKLFF.

The rearrangement joins TRBV24-1 to TRBJ2-5; 9 positions agree with TRBD2. Germline assignment: CDR1 KGHDR and CDR2 SFDVKD. Trimming took 4 bases from V and 4 from J; bases not matched to a gene: 3. The CDR3 is made up of 14 amino acids. The DNA for the CDR3 is TGTGCCACCAGTGACCTGACTAGCGGAGAGACCCAGTACTTC. This encodes CATSDLTSGETQYF.

The V and J genes are TRBV7-2 and TRBJ1-2; D gene unclear. The CDR3 contains 13 residues. CDR1 is SGHTA, CDR2 FQGNSA, per germline. V dropped 2 bases and J dropped 6 bases, with 10 bases sitting between them. In DNA, the CDR3 is TGTGCCAGCAGCTTAAAGGGTAGCCATGGCTACACCTTC. It yields the protein CASSLKGSHGYTF.

As for this clonotype: It is unclear where the CDR3 begins or ends on the DNA, so no DNA is shown, and the CDR3 is as TCRdb lists it. The chain links TRBV6-6 to TRBJ1-4; the table's D call, TRBD1, has no DNA check behind it. The CDR3 length equals 15 residues, ends included. Germline values: CDR1 MNHNY, CDR2 SVGAGI (reference sequence). Here the CDR3 reads CASLGRAGRMKNCFF.

There are many counts of this clonotype. The chain is built from TRBV20-1 and TRBJ2-5; the D gene is possibly TRBD2 (6 bases). CDR3 length: 13 amino acids. Germline-derived CDR1 and CDR2 are DFQATT and SNEGSKA (reference sequence). V was trimmed by 4 bases and J by 3 bases, leaving 12 bases between them. In nucleotides, the CDR3 is TGCAGTGCTAAACGACGACTAGAAGAGACCCAGTACTTC. It encodes CSAKRRLEETQYF.

CDR3 amino acids: CASSSHGLAANTGELFF. Written as DNA, the CDR3 is TGTGCCAGCAGTTCTCACGGACTAGCTGCGAACACCGGGGAGCTGTTTTTT. The V and J genes are TRBV12-3 or TRBV12-4 and TRBJ2-2; 8 bases align to TRBD2. V shed 4 bases and J 0 bases; nucleotides not matched to a gene: 7. This CDR3 region has 17 residues.

On this clonotype: This clone may be a read error of a much larger clone one base away. The chain uses TRBV7-9 and TRBJ2-5; TRBD2 might be the D (6 bases). The CDR3 is made up of 15 amino acids. The V end was cut by 2 bases, the J end by 1 base, with 11 bases between. Germline values: CDR1 SEHNR, CDR2 FQNEAQ (reference sequence). CDR3 bases: TGTGCCAGCAGCTTATTTCGGAGGGCCCAAGAGACCCAGTACTTC. As protein: CASSLFRRAQETQYF.

This clonotype has more than one count but fewer than ten. The chain employs TRBV3-1 and TRBJ2-5; 8 nucleotides agree with TRBD2. This CDR3 contains 15 residues. Trimming took 1 base from V and 5 from J; bases not matched to a gene: 6. Germline V gene data show CDR1 as LGHDT and CDR2 as YNNKEL (reference sequence). DNA of the CDR3: TGTGCCAGCAGCCAAGGACTAGCGATCGCGGAGACCCAGTACTTC. It is translated as CASSQGLAIAETQYF.

This chain connects TRBV12-3 or TRBV12-4 to TRBJ1-4; D unresolved. The CDR3 loop spans 15 amino acids. V shed 4 bases and J shed 3 bases, with 12 bases lying between them. CDR3 in DNA: TGTGCCAGCAGTTCGGAGGGAGCGGCTAATGAAAAACTGTTTTTT. Translated, it gives CASSSEGAANEKLFF.

This clonotype appeared many times. J is TRBJ1-1 and V is TRBV19, with D maybe TRBD1 (6 bases). V was pared by 5 bases and J by 5 bases, with 15 bases between. The CDR3 is made up of 14 amino acids. Germline V CDR1 and CDR2: LNHDA, SQIVND (reference sequence). The CDR3 reads CASSGGGAGTEAFF. The CDR3, as DNA: TGTGCCAGTAGTGGGGGGGGGGCTGGAACTGAAGCTTTCTTT.

This clonotype was detected ten times or more. Germline is not matched at one junction end, which may reflect a read error. V and J are TRBV9 and TRBJ1-1; no reliable D call. The CDR3 is 13 residues long. Germline CDR1 reads SGDLS; CDR2 reads YYNGEE. CDR3 sequence: CASSVTANTEAFF. CDR3 DNA sequence: TGCGCCAGCAGCGTTACGGCGAACACTGAAGCTTTCTTT.

This chain joins TRBV15 and TRBJ1-1, with D maybe TRBD1 (5 bases). Germline CDR1 and CDR2: LNHNV and YYDKDF (reference sequence). V lost 11 bases, J lost 5 bases, and 18 bases lay in between. The CDR3 contains 13 residues. This chain's CDR3 is CAWCGGSGTEAFF. The CDR3 coding sequence is TGTGCCTGGTGCGGTGGGTCAGGGACTGAAGCTTTCTTT.

There are many counts of this clonotype. The V and J genes are TRBV7-2 and TRBJ2-5; D remains ambiguous. CDR3 size: 12 residues. V dropped 5 bases and J dropped 3 bases, with 7 bases sitting between them. In germline, CDR1 is SGHTA, CDR2 FQGNSA. Here the CDR3 reads CASSPLKETQYF. CDR3 nucleotides: TGTGCCAGCAGCCCCCTAAAAGAGACCCAGTACTTC.

The chain carries TRBV12-3 or TRBV12-4 and TRBJ1-1; D is possibly TRBD1 (5 bases). V gave up 8 bases and J gave up 8 bases, with 12 bases separating them. The CDR3 length is 11 residues. CDR3 region: CASVWGIEAFF. The DNA for the CDR3 is TGTGCCAGCGTTTGGGGGATCGAAGCTTTCTTT.

This clonotype was counted a single time. The chain combines TRBV10-3 with TRBJ2-5, with D perhaps matching TRBD1 (6 bases). CDR3 length: 13 residues. V shed 5 bases and J shed 2 bases, with 9 bases lying between them. Germline V gene data show CDR1 as ENHRY and CDR2 as SYGVKD. The DNA for the CDR3 is TGTGCCATCAGTACTAGGGGGCAAGAGACCCAGTACTTC. Translating gives CAISTRGQETQYF.

A few counts support this clonotype. The gene calls are TRBV4-1 and TRBJ2-7; TRBD1 might be the D (6 bases). The germline CDR1 and CDR2 sequences are MGHRA and YSYEKL. CDR3 size: 14 residues. The V and J ends lost 3 bases and 4 bases respectively, with 13 bases between them. DNA of the CDR3: TGCGCCAGCAGCCAGGGCGGACAGCTTTACGAGCAGTACTTC. As protein: CASSQGGQLYEQYF.

The chain combines TRBV29-1 with TRBJ2-1; 8 bases are shared with TRBD1. V lost 6 bases, J lost 1 base, and 8 bases stayed unmatched. The CDR3 covers 15 residues. CDR1 is SQVTM and CDR2 is ANQGSEA in the germline V gene. The CDR3 sequence: CSVDNGQGSYNEQFF. DNA of the CDR3: TGCAGCGTCGATAATGGACAGGGATCCTACAATGAGCAGTTCTTC.

This clonotype came up many times. The rearrangement links TRBV19 to TRBJ1-5; D call uncertain. V lost 4 bases, J lost 3 bases, and 4 bases lay in between. CDR3 length equals 12 residues. Germline V lookup: CDR1 LNHDA, CDR2 SQIVND (reference sequence). The CDR3 nucleotides read TGTGCCAGTAGTACGGTCAATCAGCCCCAGCATTTT. Translated: CASSTVNQPQHF.